One sample yielded the 10 T cell receptor beta chains listed below, sequenced in a study of control samples from healthy donors and cancer patients. Method: immunoSEQ multiplex PCR; TCRdb's copy keeps in-frame clones and lacks some. The sample holds around 130,000 clones, 80% to 95% seen once. Material: blood. The origin of the receptors is a man aged 18-30 years in good health.

CDR3 loop: CASSQRQLSNQPQHF. The CDR3 DNA follows: TGCGCCAGCAGCCAAAGACAGTTAAGCAATCAGCCCCAGCATTTT. This chain joins TRBV4-1 and TRBJ1-5; the D gene is possibly TRBD1 (5 bases). The CDR3 is 15 amino acids. V lost 2 bases, J lost 1 base, and 9 bases lay in between. The germline V gene has CDR1 MGHRA and CDR2 YSYEKL.

The genes are TRBV9 and TRBJ2-5, with D perhaps TRBD2 (5 bases). The length of the CDR3 is 13 residues. Trimming removed 4 bases at V and 4 bases at J, with 11 bases between. The V gene's germline CDR1 is SGDLS and CDR2 YYNGEE. The CDR3 loop reads CASSPPRGETQYF. CDR3 DNA sequence: TGTGCCAGCAGCCCCCCCCGGGGAGAGACCCAGTACTTC.

The chain combines TRBV6-5 with TRBJ1-1; the match to TRBD1 covers 7 bases. The CDR3 sequence is 13 residues long. CDR1 and CDR2 from the germline V gene are MNHEY and SVGAGI. The V segment lost 6 bases and the J segment 2 bases; nucleotides outside the gene matches: 3. The CDR3 sequence: CASRDRFNTEAFF. CDR3 nucleotide sequence: TGTGCCAGCAGGGACAGGTTCAACACTGAAGCTTTCTTT.

This clone was seen once. V gene TRBV29-1 combines with J gene TRBJ2-7; TRBD1 aligns across 8 bases. CDR1 and CDR2 from the germline V gene are SQVTM and ANQGSEA. V was pared by 4 bases and J by 7 bases, with 9 bases of the junction left unmatched. The CDR3 spans 13 residues. The CDR3 DNA follows: TGCAGCGTTGTATCCCCCAGGGGGCCAGAGCAGTACTTC. Its protein product is CSVVSPRGPEQYF.

The chain links TRBV7-6 to TRBJ2-2; 9 bases are a match to TRBD1. The CDR3 consists of 16 residues. The V and J ends lost 3 bases and 4 bases, in that order; junction bases with no gene match: 6. Germline V gene data show CDR1 as SGHVS and CDR2 as FNYEAQ. CDR3 sequence (DNA): TGTGCCAGCAGCTTGTTCGGGACAGGGAGCACCGGGGAGCTGTTTTTT. Its protein is CASSLFGTGSTGELFF.

The chain links TRBV11-3 to TRBJ2-3, with D tentatively TRBD1 or TRBD2 (5 bases each). This CDR3 region has 14 residues. The V end lost 5 bases, the J end lost 1 base, and 10 bases lay between the germline ends. The germline CDR1 and CDR2 sequences are SGHNT and YENEEA. The CDR3 spells CASSPGTGTDTQYF. Written as DNA, the CDR3 is TGTGCCAGCAGCCCCGGGACGGGCACAGATACGCAGTATTTT.

In the case of this clone: This sample also contains other DNA sequences that code for the same CDR3. The rearrangement joins TRBV6-5 to TRBJ1-6, with D tentatively TRBD1 (6 bases). The germline gives CDR1 MNHEY, CDR2 SVGAGI. This CDR3 is built from 13 residues. The germline V and J ends were trimmed by 6 bases and 3 bases, with 6 bases remaining between them. The CDR3 loop is CASRDSYNSPLHF. For the CDR3, the DNA is TGTGCCAGCAGGGACAGCTATAATTCACCCCTCCACTTT.

This clone was seen more than once but under ten times. The J gene is TRBJ1-1, the V gene TRBV24-1; no firm D call. This CDR3 contains 13 residues. CDR1 KGHDR and CDR2 SFDVKD come from the germline V gene. Trimming removed 7 bases at V and 1 base at J, with 9 bases between. The CDR3 sequence is CATRGLKNTEAFF. Here the CDR3 DNA reads TGTGCCACCAGAGGACTCAAGAACACTGAAGCTTTCTTT.

The rearrangement links TRBV6-5 to TRBJ1-5, with D possibly TRBD1 on 5 matching bases. Germline V CDR1 and CDR2: MNHEY, SVGAGI. V was shortened by 7 bases and J by 4 bases, with 17 bases between the two germline ends. This CDR3 contains 15 residues. The CDR3 loop is CASIRRDEENQPQHF. DNA of the CDR3: TGTGCCAGCATCCGGCGGGACGAGGAAAATCAGCCCCAGCATTTT.

The chain has TRBV19 and TRBJ1-2; D ambiguous. V was clipped by 6 bases and J by 4 bases, with 15 bases between them. CDR1 and CDR2 (germline): LNHDA, SQIVND (reference sequence). This CDR3 has 14 residues. This CDR3 is CASSKNSGFYGYTF. The CDR3 nucleotides read TGTGCCAGTAGCAAGAACAGCGGGTTCTATGGCTACACCTTC.